This TCR beta chain emerged from a study of blood T cell repertoires in COVID-19. V gave up 0 bases and J gave up 1 base, with 7 bases separating them. Germline loops: CDR1 KGHSH, CDR2 LQKENI. The length of the CDR3 is 15 residues. The assay was immunoSEQ multiplex PCR, and TCRdb's table has in-frame clones only and misses some. This repertoire shows some 50,000 clones, about four fifths found once; its top ten account for 5.5% to 6.5%. The sample taken for sequencing was peripheral blood. The TCR originated in a woman of 80 years or more with acute or convalescent COVID-19. The chain has TRBV18 and TRBJ1-3, with D hard to call. The CDR3 nucleotides read TGTGCCAGCTCACCACCCGTGTCTTCTGGAAACACCATATATTTT. Residues: CASSPPVSSGNTIYF.